The TCR beta chain described here comes from a study of blood T cell repertoires in COVID-19. Background on the study: Sites in the United States, Italy and Spain provided acute and convalescent COVID-19 samples. Sources were T cells, B-cell-depleted T cells, or PBMCs; the material itself was cDNA or gDNA.

Followed longitudinally, the Seattle patients had been enrolled during active infection. Germline V gene lookup returns CDR1 SGHRS and CDR2 YFSETQ. V lost 0 bases and J 0 bases, leaving 12 bases between the germline ends. The CDR3 is 16 residues long. TCRdb's table, derived via immunoSEQ multiplex PCR, lists solely in-frame clones and lacks some. The sample yields about 250,000 clones, nearly 95% seen once. The V and J genes are TRBV5-1 and TRBJ1-1, with TRBD1 as a possible D gene (5 bases). The TCR sequence derives from a man aged 30 to 39 with COVID-19, enrolled during active disease. Material: peripheral blood. The CDR3, as DNA: TGCGCCAGCAGCTTGGAAGGGGTTGGGGTGAACACTGAAGCTTTCTTT. Amino acid sequence: CASSLEGVGVNTEAFF.